This entry features one T cell receptor beta chain sequence. This sample was taken from a study of T cells in tuberculosis. As for the study in general: A South African cohort included IGRA-negative adolescents, latently infected IGRA-positive adolescents and adults with active tuberculosis.

Libraries were prepared by immunoSEQ multiplex PCR; TCRdb keeps only in-frame clonotypes and omits some of them. Of about 40,000 clones listed, around 93% are singletons. V was clipped by 1 base and J by 6 bases, with 13 bases between them. CDR1 is SGHTA, CDR2 FQGNSA, per germline. The CDR3 covers 15 residues. Sequencing was carried out using PBMCs. The chain has TRBV7-2 and TRBJ1-5, with D possibly TRBD1 on 6 matching bases. This TCR came from a donor aged 10-29 years with latent tuberculosis or without tuberculosis infection. Some clones in this sample may be carry-over from other donors' samples. The chain's CDR3 is CASSLVGQMGQPQHF. In DNA, the CDR3 is TGTGCCAGCAGCTTAGTAGGACAGATGGGTCAGCCCCAGCATTTT.